This TCR beta chain appears in the sequencing data of a study of T cell repertoires in cytomegalovirus infection. Background on the study: Matching HLA type and CMV infection were both indicated by public TCR beta signatures.

Turning to this clonotype: The antigen is undetermined.

Points from the study as a whole: HLA-C-restricted, CMV-specific TCR beta clonotypes were dominant ex vivo.

TCRdb used MiXCR to reprocess the reads, holding one entry per CDR3 protein. The data show approximately 550,000 distinct CDR3 sequences, approximately 15% seen once. This TCR was sampled from a human donor in good health (CMV status not recorded). Some clones in this sample may be carry-over from other donors' samples. Sequenced material: CD8+ T cells from PBMCs.

CDR3 amino acids: CASSYDLSPYTEAFF. In nucleotides, the CDR3 is TGTGCCAGCAGTTACGATTTATCACCTTACACTGAAGCTTTCTTT. The rearrangement joins TRBV6-2 or TRBV6-3 to TRBJ1-1, with unresolved D. The V end was cut by 2 bases, the J end by 3 bases, with 13 bases between. Germline V gene data show CDR1 as MNHEY and CDR2 as SVGEGT. The CDR3 covers 15 residues.